This T cell receptor beta chain was obtained from a study of shared clonotypes between healthy human individuals (dated by TCRdb to 2018 to 2020). Broadly, across the study: The cohort comprised two women and a few men aged 18 to 49 years. To estimate repertoire size and how much clonotypes are shared between individuals, the study performed deep sequencing of blood TCR repertoires from 4 to 6 healthy adults. For each donor, three plates each were used for CD4 naive and CD4 memory, two plates were used for CD8 naive, and one plate was used for CD8 memory. Libraries were prepared and TCR repertoires were sequenced by different laboratories using diverse techniques, in order to increase sequencing depth and limit assay-specific biases. Each donor's leukapheresis produced roughly between roughly 0.94 and 9.5 billion PBMCs.

Paper-wide results and their limitations: Based on pairwise subsampling, the degree of clonotype sharing among donors was expected to be affected by sequencing depth. Higher generation probabilities were observed for clonotypes shared by all four sorted-subset donors than for non-shared clonotypes. Naive subsets generally had larger estimated clonotype richness than memory subsets. Rarefaction of sorted-subset datasets indicated incomplete sequencing despite the large sequencing depth. Only blood was sampled, and tissue TCR repertoires likely differ from those in blood. Because the study included only a small number of donors, the genetic and exposure-history diversity represented was limited. Roughly 5.2% of naive CD4, 3% to 3.5% of naive CD8, roughly 2.4% of memory CD4, and approximately 0.4% of memory CD8 clonotypes were shared across a handful of donors.

The CDR3 spans 15 residues, from the cysteine through the phenylalanine. Left in the record is the CDR3 DNA by itself, 45 bases read in frame from the first base. The germline V end is reduced by 4 bases and the J end by 7 bases; junction bases left unmatched: 12. Looking up the germline V gene yields CDR1 MNHNS and CDR2 SASEGT. Using the deep immunoSEQ assay, TCR CDR3 regions were amplified from genomic DNA by multiplex PCR. For each cell subset, the extracted genomic DNA was distributed evenly across all wells of several immunoSEQ 96-well plates, and each plate served as one replicate. For sorted subsets, each replicate PCR was loaded with around 200 ng genomic DNA, equivalent to approximately 27,000 T cell genomes. Purified libraries were measured with a Qubit 3.0 fluorometer, size-checked on a Bioanalyzer 2100, and measured again with the KAPA Library Quantification kit. Every immunoSEQ 96-well plate was sequenced on a dedicated single-read 150-cycle Illumina NextSeq 550 flow cell. On the authors' methods: The immunoSEQ output contained only junctional sequences without quality scores, so filtering could not match that applied to full-length reads. Sequences were annotated with PyIR, a Python wrapper for IgBLAST v1.9, and V/J genes and CDR3 were assigned using IMGT germline references. Reads were filtered out if the reads had weak V/J assignments (E-value above 1e-6), no CDR3, stop codons, out-of-frame junctions, or ambiguous translated residues. V3J clonotypes were defined as sequences sharing an identical inferred V gene, J gene, and CDR3 amino acid sequence. Percentage overlap between repertoires was computed as shared unique clonotypes divided by the size of the smaller repertoire. Repertoire richness was assessed with RTK rarefaction, the Chao1 estimator, and Recon v2.1 estimates of unobserved clonotypes. Generation probabilities for all TCRbeta clonotypes obtained by the gDNA method from a handful of donors were computed using OLGA. The source is immuneACCESS, and TCRdb retained only in-frame sequences with V and J called. Part of the clones is not carried over; for the studies checked, unresolved V genes explain less than half of this, and the remainder is unexplained. For V, J and clone size, that table is used; D and trimming come from the DNA. The sample table holds 2 million to 3 million clones, of which roughly 93% were seen once. The top ten clones comprise 0.35% to 0.45% of the sample.

Notes on this clone: It has no known antigen specificity. Base quality data are lacking; no much larger clone is found one base away.

Healthy HIV-negative adults with no recently reported acute infections or vaccinations were included as donors. Every donor was a Caucasian adult living in Nashville, Tennessee, USA. CD4+ T cells were enriched through magnetic negative selection, after which naive cells were positively selected on CD45RA and the remaining negative fraction served as the memory subset. After blood collection by leukapheresis, PBMCs were isolated using Ficoll-Histopaque density gradient centrifugation and then cryopreserved in the vapor phase of liquid nitrogen. Analytical flow cytometry was used to check the purity and quantity of each magnetically sorted T cell population. From each sorted fraction, genomic DNA was isolated and quantified by UV absorbance on a Nanodrop 2000c.

The material sequenced was naive CD4+ T cells from PBMCs. The cell subset or site label of this sample denotes: CD45RA+ positively selected. The origin of this receptor is a man aged 18 to 35 in good health. Some clones in this sample may be carry-over from other donors' samples. The chain uses TRBV6-1 and TRBJ2-5; 7 junctional bases match TRBD1. At the DNA level, the sequence is TGTGCCAGCAGTGGTACCGGGACAGCTCGAGGGACCCAGTACTTC. The encoded protein is CASSGTGTARGTQYF.